Each of the 32 T cell receptor beta chains below was sequenced from the same sample in a study of shared clonotypes between healthy human individuals (dated by TCRdb to the early 2020s). Library prep was done by the immunoSEQ multiplex PCR assay. The source is immuneACCESS, and TCRdb retained only in-frame sequences with V and J called. Part of the clones is not carried over; for the studies checked, unresolved V genes explain less than half of this, and the remainder is unexplained. For this sample the table gives over 2 million clones, of which approximately 95% were detected only once. Of the sample, about 1.1% is held by the ten largest clones. For the CD8 naive samples, CD45RO-negative cells were positively selected for CCR7, yielding a CD45RA+CCR7+ population from which TemRA cells were excluded. Sequencing input: naive CD8+ T cells sorted from blood. In the paper's terms, the cell subset or site label means: CD45RA+CCR7+. The source is a man younger than 35 in good health.

This chain links TRBV12-5 with TRBJ1-3, with 7 nucleotides matching TRBD1. This CDR3 contains 15 residues. The V gene's germline CDR1 is LGHNT and CDR2 FRNRAP. The J segment lost 0 bases and the V segment lost 6 bases, leaving 5 bases of the junction unmatched. The CDR3 nucleotides are TGTGCTAGTGGCCCGGGACAGAACTCTGGAAACACCATATATTTT. It translates to CASGPGQNSGNTIYF. The full variable domain, its missing parts supplied by reference TRBV12-5 and TRBJ1-3, is DARVTQTPRHKVTEMGQEVTMRCQPILGHNTVFWYRQTMMQGLELLAYFRNRAPLDDSGMPKDRFSAEMPDATLATLKIQPSEPRDSAVYFCASGPGQNSGNTIYFGEGSWLTVV.

This clone was counted between two and nine times. The rearrangement joins TRBV4-1 to TRBJ1-6, with unresolved D. Germline V gene lookup returns CDR1 MGHRA and CDR2 YSYEKL. V dropped 0 bases and J dropped 10 bases, with 4 bases sitting between them. The CDR3 is made up of 12 amino acids. The CDR3 coding sequence is TGCGCCAGCAGCCAAGAGACCTCACCCCTCCACTTT. Its protein is CASSQETSPLHF.

The CDR3: CATGLAGDTGELFF. CDR3 DNA: TGTGCCACCGGACTAGCGGGAGACACCGGGGAGCTGTTTTTT. The chain recombines TRBV10-3 with TRBJ2-2; 13 bases agree with TRBD2. Trimming took 10 bases from V and 3 from J; bases not matched to a gene: 2. CDR1 ENHRY and CDR2 SYGVKD come from the germline V gene. This CDR3 comprises 14 residues.

The chain joins TRBV7-6 to TRBJ1-5; no definite D call. Germline V gives CDR1 SGHVS, CDR2 FNYEAQ. The CDR3 runs 17 residues. V lost 4 bases to trimming and J lost 5 bases, with 21 bases between them. The CDR3 region has the DNA TGTGCCAGCAGCTCCGGGCCGGGTCACCTTGCTGATCAGCCCCAGCATTTT. Translated: CASSSGPGHLADQPQHF.

The rearrangement joins TRBV4-1 to TRBJ2-7; TRBD2 agrees at 7 bases. J lost 4 bases, V lost 0 bases, and 12 bases had no gene match. The CDR3 length is 17 residues. The germline V gene has CDR1 MGHRA and CDR2 YSYEKL. The CDR3 bases are TGCGCCAGCAGCCAAGATCGAATCGCTGGACTAGAGTACGAGCAGTACTTC. Its protein is CASSQDRIAGLEYEQYF.

The chain employs TRBV28 and TRBJ1-5; D gene ambiguous. The CDR3 totals 12 residues. Germline V lookup: CDR1 MDHEN, CDR2 SYDVKM. Trimming removed 5 bases from V and 9 bases from J, with 11 bases in between. Here the CDR3 reads CASSRIEGPQHF. For the CDR3, the DNA is TGTGCCAGCAGTCGGATAGAAGGGCCCCAGCATTTT.

The chain has TRBV9 and TRBJ2-7; D is unresolved. CDR1 and CDR2 from the germline V gene are SGDLS and YYNGEE. V lost 2 bases, J lost 0 bases, and 12 bases lay in between. CDR3 length: 15 residues. The DNA for the CDR3 is TGTGCCAGCAGCGTCGACGGGTCGAACTCCTACGAGCAGTACTTC. Its protein is CASSVDGSNSYEQYF. Supplemented by reference TRBV9 and TRBJ2-7, the full variable domain reads DSGVTQTPKHLITATGQRVTLRCSPRSGDLSVYWYQQSLDQGLQFLIQYYNGEERAKGNILERFSAQQFPDLHSELNLSSLELGDSALYFCASSVDGSNSYEQYFGPGTRLTVT.

This chain connects TRBV5-6 to TRBJ2-3; 14 nucleotides align to TRBD2. Trimming took 3 bases from V and 2 from J; bases not matched to a gene: 8. Germline loops: CDR1 SGHDT, CDR2 YYEEEE. The CDR3 consists of 18 residues. This CDR3 reads CASSYGLAGGILTDTQYF. The CDR3 DNA sequence: TGTGCCAGCAGCTATGGACTAGCGGGGGGTATTCTCACAGATACGCAGTATTTT.

V gene TRBV27 combines with J gene TRBJ1-3; D gene uncertain. The germline CDR1 and CDR2 sequences are MNHEY and SMNVEV (reference sequence). V lost 3 bases, J lost 8 bases, and 20 bases lay in between. This CDR3 is 16 amino acids long. CDR3 region: CASSLSSPPAMDTIYF. CDR3 nucleotides: TGTGCCAGCAGTTTGAGTTCCCCCCCGGCGATGGACACCATATATTTT.

The rearrangement links TRBV5-1 to TRBJ2-1; TRBD2 matches at 7 bases. CDR1 and CDR2 from the germline V gene are SGHRS and YFSETQ. The CDR3 has 13 amino acids. Losses at the gene ends were 2 bases for V and 9 bases for J; bases not matched to a gene: 5. CDR3 sequence (DNA): TGCGCCAGCAGCTTACGGGAGGCGGGTGAGCAGTTCTTC. It encodes CASSLREAGEQFF. Supplemented by reference TRBV5-1 and TRBJ2-1, the full variable domain reads KAGVTQTPRYLIKTRGQQVTLSCSPISGHRSVSWYQQTPGQGLQFLFEYFSETQRNKGNFPGRFSGRQFSNSRSEMNVSTLELGDSALYLCASSLREAGEQFFGPGTRLTVL.

This sequence joins TRBV15 and TRBJ1-2; 7 bases align to TRBD1. The CDR3 has 16 amino acids. CDR1 and CDR2 (germline): LNHNV, YYDKDF (reference sequence). With 4 bases clipped from V and 4 bases from J, the junction kept 12 bases outside the gene matches. The CDR3: CATSKTRDSSIYGYTF. DNA for the CDR3: TGTGCCACCAGCAAAACCCGGGACAGCTCGATCTATGGCTACACCTTC.

The V call is TRBV4-3, the J call TRBJ2-1; possibly TRBD1 for D (6 bases). Germline CDR1 LGHNA, CDR2 YSLEER. The length of the CDR3 is 13 residues. V gave up 4 bases and J gave up 9 bases, with 13 bases separating them. For the CDR3, the DNA is TGCGCCAGCAGCCCTTATGAGGGGGTTGAGCAGTTCTTC. This sequence encodes CASSPYEGVEQFF.

This rearrangement joins TRBV29-1 to TRBJ2-3, with D perhaps given as TRBD1 or TRBD2 (5 bases each). V was trimmed by 4 bases and J by 2 bases, leaving 16 bases between them. CDR3 size: 15 residues. CDR1 SQVTM and CDR2 ANQGSEA come from the germline V gene. The CDR3 region is CSVAGTDGHTDTQYF. The CDR3 DNA reads as TGCAGCGTTGCGGGGACCGATGGTCACACAGATACGCAGTATTTT.

This chain links TRBV5-4 with TRBJ2-3; 10 bases map to TRBD2. Germline V gene lookup returns CDR1 SGHNT and CDR2 YYREEE (reference sequence). The CDR3 covers 15 residues. The junction had 5 bases not matched to a gene; V was cut back by 2 bases and J by 5 bases. The DNA for the CDR3 is TGTGCCAGCAGCTTCAGCGGGGGGGCCCGAGATACGCAGTATTTT. Encoded protein: CASSFSGGARDTQYF.

This chain connects TRBV5-1 to TRBJ2-7, with 7 bases matching TRBD2. This CDR3 comprises 15 residues. CDR1 is SGHRS and CDR2 is YFSETQ in the germline V gene. J lost 2 bases, V lost 0 bases, and 5 bases had no gene match. The CDR3 DNA reads TGCGCCAGCAGCTTGGAGCCAGCGGGGACCTACGAGCAGTACTTC. It specifies CASSLEPAGTYEQYF.

The chain employs TRBV14 and TRBJ2-7; 8 nucleotides line up with TRBD2. Germline CDR1 is SGHDN and CDR2 is FVKESK. Trimming at V came to 4 bases and at J to 2 bases, leaving 4 bases not matched to a gene. CDR3 size: 14 residues. CDR3 nucleotides: TGTGCCAGCAGCCCCAGAGCGGGGGCCTACGAGCAGTACTTC. Translating it yields CASSPRAGAYEQYF. The full variable domain, with the rest looked up from reference TRBV14 and TRBJ2-7, is EAGVTQFPSHSVIEKGQTVTLRCDPISGHDNLYWYRRVMGKEIKFLLHFVKESKQDESGMPNNRFLAERTGGTYSTLKVQPAELEDSGVYFCASSPRAGAYEQYFGPGTRLTVT.

This chain joins TRBV7-9 and TRBJ2-3; D remains unclear. The CDR3 runs 16 residues. V lost 2 bases to trimming and J lost 0 bases, with 12 bases between them. Germline CDR1 SEHNR, CDR2 FQNEAQ (reference sequence). CDR3 in DNA: TGTGCCAGCAGCTTACGTCCAGCTGCTAGCACAGATACGCAGTATTTT. Its protein is CASSLRPAASTDTQYF.

V and J are TRBV12-5 and TRBJ2-1, with TRBD2 identical over 7 bases. The CDR3 has 18 amino acids. V gave up 0 bases and J gave up 2 bases; unmatched junction bases: 10. The germline V gene encodes CDR1 LGHNT and CDR2 FRNRAP. The CDR3 region has the DNA TGTGCTAGTGGTTTGGTACTCGAGGGAGGGCCGACCTACAATGAGCAGTTCTTC. Translation: CASGLVLEGGPTYNEQFF.

V and J are TRBV28 and TRBJ2-1; 14 positions agree with TRBD2. J was trimmed by 4 bases and V by 5 bases; bases with no gene match: 16. This CDR3 contains 20 residues. In germline, CDR1 is MDHEN, CDR2 SYDVKM. The CDR3 protein is CASSRMLTSGGASRYNEQFF. The CDR3, as DNA: TGTGCCAGCAGTCGGATGTTGACTAGCGGGGGGGCGAGTAGGTACAATGAGCAGTTCTTC. Full variable domain (rest looked up from reference TRBV28 and TRBJ2-1): DVKVTQSSRYLVKRTGEKVFLECVQDMDHENMFWYRQDPGLGLRLIYFSYDVKMKEKGDIPEGYSVSREKKERFSLILESASTNQTSMYLCASSRMLTSGGASRYNEQFFGPGTRLTVL.

This chain links TRBV27 with TRBJ2-2; weak D call: TRBD2 (6 bases). The CDR3 spans 17 residues. V dropped 0 bases and J dropped 0 bases, with 11 bases sitting between them. Germline V lookup: CDR1 MNHEY, CDR2 SMNVEV (reference sequence). The CDR3 here is CASSLSLAGSNTGELFF. In DNA form, the CDR3 reads TGTGCCAGCAGTTTATCTCTGGCGGGGTCGAACACCGGGGAGCTGTTTTTT.

The V gene is TRBV28, the J gene TRBJ1-5; 7 nucleotides line up with TRBD1. J lost 5 bases, V lost 5 bases, and 9 bases had no gene match. The CDR3 covers 15 residues. Germline CDR1 reads MDHEN; CDR2 reads SYDVKM. CDR3 coding DNA: TGTGCCAGCAGTGCCGCCGGGACAGTCTATCAGCCCCAGCATTTT. As protein: CASSAAGTVYQPQHF.

The chain carries TRBV7-2 and TRBJ2-1; no definite D call. The CDR3 covers 14 residues. The V gene's germline CDR1 is SGHTA and CDR2 FQGNSA. Trimming left V 5 bases short and J 5 bases short, with 13 bases between. The CDR3 nucleotides read TGTGCCAGCAGCCCCCGCTTGACGCACAATGAGCAGTTCTTC. Encoded protein: CASSPRLTHNEQFF.

This clone was counted a single time. The junction shows a germline mismatch at one end, possibly a read error. V gene TRBV5-1 combines with J gene TRBJ2-1; 7 bases are a match to TRBD2. CDR3 length: 16 amino acids. CDR1 and CDR2 from the germline V gene are SGHRS and YFSETQ. CDR3 nucleotides: TGCGCCAGCAGCTTCGGTGGGGACTACTCCCACAATGAGCAGTTCTTC. Amino acid sequence: CASSFGGDYSHNEQFF.

The rearrangement uses TRBV11-1 and TRBJ2-5; no reliable D call. This CDR3 is 16 amino acids long. The ends were cut back, 5 bases at V and 1 base at J, with 17 bases in the middle. Looked up from germline, CDR1 is SGHAT and CDR2 is FQDESV (reference sequence). The CDR3 DNA sequence: TGTGCCAGCAGCCAGGATCAATATGTTGGCCAAGAGACCCAGTACTTC. Translation: CASSQDQYVGQETQYF.

This sequence joins TRBV6-6 and TRBJ2-7; D is unresolved. This CDR3 is built from 12 residues. The V gene lost 5 bases and the J gene lost 3 bases, with 8 bases spanning the gap. Germline CDR1 and CDR2: MNHNY and SVGAGI (reference sequence). As DNA, the CDR3 is TGTGCCAGCAGTCCGGAAAGCTACGAGCAGTACTTC. It yields the protein CASSPESYEQYF.

This chain's CDR3 is CASSYRREGRHEQYF. CDR3 in DNA: TGTGCCAGCAGTTACAGGCGGGAGGGCCGGCACGAGCAGTACTTC. The rearrangement joins TRBV6-6 to TRBJ2-7, with TRBD2 matching 9 bases. CDR3 size: 15 residues. Germline V gives CDR1 MNHNY, CDR2 SVGAGI (reference sequence). Unmatched junction bases numbered 7, after V lost 2 bases and J lost 5 bases.

This chain connects TRBV5-1 to TRBJ2-5; D is tentatively TRBD1 or TRBD2 (5 bases each). Germline V gene lookup returns CDR1 SGHRS and CDR2 YFSETQ. The V gene lost 4 bases and the J gene lost 6 bases, with 16 bases spanning the gap. CDR3 length: 14 residues. Here the CDR3 DNA reads TGCGCCAGCAGCCGGGGCGGAGAAGGGAAGACCCAGTACTTC. Encoded protein: CASSRGGEGKTQYF. The whole variable domain, remainder taken from reference TRBV5-1 and TRBJ2-5, is KAGVTQTPRYLIKTRGQQVTLSCSPISGHRSVSWYQQTPGQGLQFLFEYFSETQRNKGNFPGRFSGRQFSNSRSEMNVSTLELGDSALYLCASSRGGEGKTQYFGPGTRLLVL.

The gene calls are TRBV6-1 and TRBJ2-5, with D possibly matching TRBD2 (7 bases). Deletions cut 4 bases from V and 5 bases from J, with 20 bases between. The CDR3 runs 16 residues. Per germline, CDR1 MNHNS and CDR2 SASEGT. This chain's CDR3 is CASSVRGGFRPETQYF. As DNA, the CDR3 is TGTGCCAGCAGTGTGAGGGGGGGCTTCAGACCGGAGACCCAGTACTTC.

This clone was observed a single time. The rearrangement joins TRBV7-8 to TRBJ1-1, with 10 nucleotides matching TRBD1. Germline CDR1 is SGHVS and CDR2 is FQNEAQ. There are 15 residues in the CDR3. With 1 base clipped from V and 4 bases from J, the junction kept 3 bases outside the gene matches. CDR3 loop: CASSLEGQGITEAFF. As DNA, the CDR3 is TGTGCCAGCAGCTTAGAGGGACAGGGGATCACTGAAGCTTTCTTT. The full variable domain, rest sourced from reference TRBV7-8 and TRBJ1-1, is GAGVSQSPRYKVAKRGQDVALRCDPISGHVSLFWYQQALGQGPEFLTYFQNEAQLDKSGLPSDRFFAERPEGSVSTLKIQRTQQEDSAVYLCASSLEGQGITEAFFGQGTRLTVV.

V is TRBV5-4 and J is TRBJ2-7; 10 bases are a match to TRBD1. The CDR3 spans 16 residues. Germline lookup yields CDR1 SGHNT and CDR2 YYREEE (reference sequence). V was pared by 4 bases and J by 4 bases, with 11 bases of the junction left unmatched. The DNA of the CDR3 is TGTGCCAGCAGCCCGAGGGACAGGGGAAGTCGTTACGAGCAGTACTTC. Protein: CASSPRDRGSRYEQYF.

The gene calls are TRBV6-4 and TRBJ2-7; a weak D match, TRBD1 (5 bases). In germline, CDR1 is MRHNA, CDR2 SNTAGT. V was shortened by 6 bases and J by 5 bases, with 8 bases between the two germline ends. The CDR3 contains 11 residues. The CDR3 coding sequence is TGTGCCAGCAGGGAGACAGACGAGCAGTACTTC. The encoded protein is CASRETDEQYF.

This clone has just one count. This chain connects TRBV7-9 to TRBJ2-1, with 8 positions matching TRBD1. The V gene's germline CDR1 is SEHNR and CDR2 FQNEAQ (reference sequence). With V trimmed by 5 bases and J by 3 bases, 9 bases remained unmatched. The CDR3 sequence is 16 residues long. CDR3 residues: CASSPGTGGYYNEQFF. The CDR3 DNA sequence: TGTGCCAGCAGCCCCGGGACAGGTGGATACTACAATGAGCAGTTCTTC.